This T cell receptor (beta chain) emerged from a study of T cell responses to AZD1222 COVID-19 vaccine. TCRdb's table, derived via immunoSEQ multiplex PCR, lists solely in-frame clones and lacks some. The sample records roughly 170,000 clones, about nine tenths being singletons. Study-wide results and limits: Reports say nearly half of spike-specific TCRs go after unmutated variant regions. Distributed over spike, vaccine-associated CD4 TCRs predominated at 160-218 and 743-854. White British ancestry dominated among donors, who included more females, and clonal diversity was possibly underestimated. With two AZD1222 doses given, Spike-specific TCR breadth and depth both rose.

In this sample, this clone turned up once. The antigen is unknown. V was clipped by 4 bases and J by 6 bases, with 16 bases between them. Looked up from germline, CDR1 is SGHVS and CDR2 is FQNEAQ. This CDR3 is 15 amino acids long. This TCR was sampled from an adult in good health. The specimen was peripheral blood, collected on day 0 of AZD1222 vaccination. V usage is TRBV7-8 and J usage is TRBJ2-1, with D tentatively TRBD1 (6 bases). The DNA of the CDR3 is TGTGCCAGCAGCTCCCGGGAATTACAGGGCAATGAGCAGTTCTTC. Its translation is CASSSRELQGNEQFF.